This record looks at one TCR beta chain sequence and its context. Its specificity is unknown. It may be a read error: a sequence one base away is much more abundant. Sample-barcoded 5' priming and a J-beta primer mix drove a second PCR of about 6 to 12 cycles. The template-switch adaptor was a 5' adaptor with 12 random nucleotides. It tagged each cDNA molecule. TCRdb re-called the 5' RACE reads with MiXCR, one entry per CDR3 protein. The sample includes around 1,500,000 distinct CDR3 sequences, approximately 28% of them seen just once. This sample was taken from a study of blood T cells in healthy people across ages. Trimming removed 1 base at V and 6 bases at J, with 13 bases between. The CDR3 consists of 15 residues. Germline CDR1 is MRHNA and CDR2 is SNTAGT. Study outcomes and limitations: The long-lived group displayed more naive CD4+ cells, plus higher diversity, than the aged donors did.

Samples had at least 7 million PBMCs isolated from them. The chain is built from TRBV6-4 and TRBJ2-1, with D possibly TRBD2 on 5 matching bases. The clonotype comes from a woman younger than 45 in good health. Sequencing used blood. CDR3 sequence: CASSDLGLATNEQFF. In DNA form, the CDR3 reads TGTGCCAGCAGTGACTTAGGGCTAGCCACCAATGAGCAGTTCTTC.